The 17 T cell receptor beta chains listed next were all sequenced from one sample in a study of technical replicates of blood from a few donors. TCRdb's copy holds only in-frame clones and misses some; the assay was immunoSEQ multiplex PCR. The sample records more than 55,000 clones, almost 95% being singletons. The sample taken for sequencing was T cells isolated from PBMCs. These receptors originate from a human donor in good health.

This clone was observed a handful of times. V usage is TRBV10-3 and J usage is TRBJ2-3, with D tentatively TRBD2 (5 bases). Germline V gene data show CDR1 as ENHRY and CDR2 as SYGVKD. The CDR3 spans 13 residues. V was trimmed by 4 bases and J by 6 bases, leaving 11 bases between them. CDR3 DNA sequence: TGTGCCATCAGTGCATCCCCGGGGGATACGCAGTATTTT. Residues: CAISASPGDTQYF.

The chain couples TRBV5-4 to TRBJ1-2; TRBD1 is a possible D gene (5 bases). The germline V gene has CDR1 SGHNT and CDR2 YYREEE (reference sequence). V was trimmed by 5 bases and J by 4 bases, leaving 12 bases between them. The CDR3 length is 13 residues. CDR3 amino acids: CASRQDVSYGYTF. As DNA, the CDR3 is TGTGCCAGCAGACAGGACGTCTCCTATGGCTACACCTTC.

This clone was seen only a few times. This chain joins TRBV5-1 and TRBJ2-7; tentatively, D is TRBD1 (5 bases). The V end lost 5 bases, the J end lost 3 bases, and 12 bases lay between the germline ends. CDR3 size: 13 residues. The V gene's germline CDR1 is SGHRS and CDR2 YFSETQ. The CDR3 spells CASRRTDNYEQYF. For the CDR3, the DNA is TGCGCCAGCAGGAGGACGGACAACTACGAGCAGTACTTC. The entire variable domain, with the rest obtained from reference TRBV5-1 and TRBJ2-7, is as follows: KAGVTQTPRYLIKTRGQQVTLSCSPISGHRSVSWYQQTPGQGLQFLFEYFSETQRNKGNFPGRFSGRQFSNSRSEMNVSTLELGDSALYLCASRRTDNYEQYFGPGTRLTVT.

The chain carries TRBV27 and TRBJ2-2; D is ambiguous. Per the germline V gene, CDR1 is MNHEY and CDR2 is SMNVEV (reference sequence). This CDR3 is built from 13 residues. V lost 3 bases to trimming and J lost 5 bases, with 7 bases between them. CDR3: CASSLSGTGELFF. In DNA form, the CDR3 reads TGTGCCAGCAGTTTGTCAGGAACCGGGGAGCTGTTTTTT.

The chain has TRBV10-3 and TRBJ2-7; D remains unclear. Germline V gives CDR1 ENHRY, CDR2 SYGVKD. CDR3 length: 13 residues. V dropped 3 bases and J dropped 0 bases, with 6 bases sitting between them. The CDR3 here is CAISETGSYEQYF. The CDR3 nucleotides read TGTGCCATCAGTGAAACGGGCTCCTACGAGCAGTACTTC.

This clone is a singleton in its sample. CDR3 loop: CAWSAWATGEKLFF. The CDR3 region has the DNA TGTGCCTGGAGTGCATGGGCCACGGGGGAAAAACTGTTTTTT. The rearrangement uses TRBV30 and TRBJ1-4; D is unresolved. Germline V lookup: CDR1 GTSNPN, CDR2 SVGIG (reference sequence). The CDR3 is 14 residues long. V was trimmed by 1 base and J by 8 bases, leaving 14 bases between them. Full variable domain (rest looked up from reference TRBV30 and TRBJ1-4): SQTIHQWPATLVQPVGSPLSLECTVEGTSNPNLYWYRQAAGRGLQLLFYSVGIGQISSEVPQNLSASRPQDRQFILSSKKLLLSDSGFYLCAWSAWATGEKLFFGSGTQLSVL.

The chain has TRBV27 and TRBJ2-7; 9 positions match TRBD1. Germline values: CDR1 MNHEY, CDR2 SMNVEV (reference sequence). Trimming cost V 6 bases and J 5 bases; bases outside gene matches: 8. The CDR3 sequence is 14 residues long. Here the CDR3 reads CASRPGTGINEQYF. CDR3 nucleotides: TGTGCCAGCAGACCAGGGACAGGGATCAACGAGCAGTACTTC.

The V gene is TRBV19, the J gene TRBJ1-1; 10 bases agree with TRBD1. V gave up 10 bases and J gave up 0 bases; unmatched junction bases: 14. The germline V gene has CDR1 LNHDA and CDR2 SQIVND (reference sequence). CDR3 length: 17 amino acids. The CDR3 loop is CATIQLWDRGMNTEAFF. CDR3 coding DNA: TGTGCCACCATCCAATTATGGGACAGGGGAATGAACACTGAAGCTTTCTTT.

The chain has TRBV29-1 and TRBJ1-5, with a tentative D call TRBD1 (6 bases). The CDR3 loop spans 12 amino acids. Germline CDR1 SQVTM, CDR2 ANQGSEA. The ends were cut back, 4 bases at V and 3 bases at J, with 7 bases in the middle. Here the CDR3 reads CSVGQDNQPQHF. The CDR3 DNA reads TGCAGCGTTGGACAGGACAATCAGCCCCAGCATTTT. The full variable domain, with the rest looked up from reference TRBV29-1 and TRBJ1-5, is SAVISQKPSRDICQRGTSLTIQCQVDSQVTMMFWYRQQPGQSLTLIATANQGSEATYESGFVIDKFPISRPNLTFSTLTVSNMSPEDSSIYLCSVGQDNQPQHFGDGTRLSIL.

The rearrangement uses TRBV28 and TRBJ1-4, with D hard to call. Germline CDR1 reads MDHEN; CDR2 reads SYDVKM. This CDR3 spans 15 amino acids. V lost 3 bases and J 0 bases, leaving 8 bases between the germline ends. CDR3 in DNA: TGTGCCAGCAGTTTGGTCCGGGCAACTAATGAAAAACTGTTTTTT. Its protein product is CASSLVRATNEKLFF.

In nucleotides, the CDR3 is TGTGCCAGCAGTGCCTTTCAGGGTCAAGCGTCGTACGAGCAGTACTTC. Translated: CASSAFQGQASYEQYF. The gene calls are TRBV6-1 and TRBJ2-7; TRBD1 might be the D (5 bases). The V end was cut by 4 bases, the J end by 4 bases, with 20 bases between. The CDR3 has 16 residues. In germline, CDR1 is MNHNS, CDR2 SASEGT.

Comments on this clone: An end of the junction does not agree with germline; a read error may underlie this. CDR3 residues: CASNLGHFSGNTIYF. CDR3 bases: TGTGCCAGCAACTTGGGACACTTCTCTGGAAACACCATATATTTT. The genes are TRBV5-6 and TRBJ1-3, with a tentative D call TRBD1 (6 bases). CDR1 SGHDT and CDR2 YYEEEE come from the germline V gene. The CDR3 extends over 15 amino acids.

This chain joins TRBV10-3 and TRBJ2-1; 8 bases are a match to TRBD2. Germline V gene sequence: CDR1 ENHRY, CDR2 SYGVKD. The CDR3 runs to 16 residues. Trimming took 3 bases from V and 7 from J; bases not matched to a gene: 11. CDR3 region: CAISDIASGWGNEQFF. For the CDR3, the DNA is TGTGCCATCAGTGACATCGCTAGCGGGTGGGGAAATGAGCAGTTCTTC.

The chain has TRBV25-1 and TRBJ1-2, with no clear D. The CDR3 totals 13 residues. Deletions cut 6 bases from V and 0 bases from J, with 8 bases between. Per germline, CDR1 MGHDK and CDR2 SYGVNS. The CDR3 bases are TGTGCCAGCAGCCTGGCTTCTAACTATGGCTACACCTTC. Amino acids: CASSLASNYGYTF.

The chain employs TRBV27 and TRBJ1-5, with D maybe TRBD1 (5 bases). The CDR3 has 16 amino acids. V shed 2 bases and J shed 4 bases, with 15 bases lying between them. Per the germline V gene, CDR1 is MNHEY and CDR2 is SMNVEV (reference sequence). DNA for the CDR3: TGTGCCAGCAGTTTAGGGCCCAGGGCCCGTAATCAGCCCCAGCATTTT. Encoded protein: CASSLGPRARNQPQHF.

For the CDR3, the DNA is TGCAGCGTTGACGACAGGAATTATGGCTACACCTTC. Its translation is CSVDDRNYGYTF. The chain couples TRBV29-1 to TRBJ1-2, with D possibly matching TRBD1 (6 bases). The CDR3 totals 12 residues. Germline V gene lookup returns CDR1 SQVTM and CDR2 ANQGSEA. V shed 3 bases and J shed 5 bases, with 10 bases lying between them.

This chain uses TRBV15 with TRBJ1-3; D may be TRBD1 (5 bases). V shed 0 bases and J shed 2 bases, with 14 bases lying between them. This CDR3 is 17 amino acids long. CDR1 LNHNV and CDR2 YYDKDF come from the germline V gene (reference sequence). The CDR3 region is CATSRDPSMTAGNTIYF. CDR3 nucleotide sequence: TGTGCCACCAGCAGAGATCCGTCTATGACAGCTGGAAACACCATATATTTT. The full variable domain, in which reference TRBV15 and TRBJ1-3 provide the parts outside the CDR3, is DAMVIQNPRYQVTQFGKPVTLSCSQTLNHNVMYWYQQKSSQAPKLLFHYYDKDFNNEADTPDNFQSRRPNTSFCFLDIRSPGLGDTAMYLCATSRDPSMTAGNTIYFGEGSWLTVV.